These T cell receptor beta chains were read from a single sample in a study of T cell repertoires in cytomegalovirus infection. These receptors have no identified antigens. TCRdb re-derived calls from the reads in MiXCR, one entry per CDR3 protein. Among approximately 770,000 distinct CDR3 sequences, 25% to 35% were seen once, and the ten largest hold over 10%. Sequencing was performed on cultured CD8+ T cells from PBMCs, taken from culture after CMV antigen stimulation. The source of these receptors is a human donor in good health (CMV status not recorded). Some clones in this sample may be carry-over from other donors' samples. CDR3s include the opening cysteine and the closing phenylalanine or tryptophan. Size is omitted from some rows. Given values are once, few, many or a class for expanded clones.

size | J | length | V | CDR3
few | TRBJ2-3 | 18 | TRBV15 | CATSGPSPSGGPIDTQYF
many | TRBJ1-6 | 16 | TRBV7-8 | CASSWGGPPGNSPLHF
- | TRBJ2-1 | 12 | TRBV20-1 | CSARWTHNEQFF
- | TRBJ2-3 | 16 | TRBV7-9 | CASSSPQDTSTDTQYF
few | TRBJ2-2 | 14 | TRBV28 | CASSRPSKTGELFF
few | TRBJ1-2 | 15 | TRBV12-3/TRBV12-4 | CASSPRVGSDYGYTF
few | TRBJ2-4 | 12 | TRBV12-3/TRBV12-4 | CASLGGLNIQYF
few | TRBJ2-1 | 16 | TRBV7-2 | CASSSLAAYLGDEQFF
many | TRBJ2-5 | 15 | TRBV7-9 | CASSPLGGTKETQYF
- | TRBJ2-7 | 13 | TRBV5-1 | CASSYGARYEQYF
many | TRBJ1-1 | 11 | TRBV7-9 | CASSGEGEAFF
- | TRBJ2-1 | 14 | TRBV27 | CASSQQGLSNEQFF
few | TRBJ2-7 | 18 | TRBV12-3/TRBV12-4 | CASSFLVETGQGRYEQYF
few | TRBJ2-7 | 13 | TRBV27 | CASSYRTGVEQYF
- | TRBJ1-2 | 16 | TRBV6-5 | CASSYSRHGSNYGYTF
- | TRBJ2-2 | 14 | TRBV10-3 | CAISERVDTGELFF
- | TRBJ1-1 | 15 | TRBV11-2 | CASSPRTAPNTEAFF
- | TRBJ1-2 | 16 | TRBV27 | CASRETDRGGAAGYTF
- | TRBJ2-1 | 17 | TRBV11-3 | CASSRRASGGDYNEQFF
many | TRBJ1-5 | 11 | TRBV7-8 | CASSPNQPQHF
- | TRBJ1-2 | 14 | TRBV5-6 | CTSSLEIIGVRYTF
- | TRBJ1-1 | 15 | TRBV6-2/TRBV6-3 | CASRERQLKNTEAFF
- | TRBJ2-1 | 15 | TRBV27 | CASSRGYPSYNEQFF
many | TRBJ2-1 | 16 | TRBV7-6 | CASSSRTGGAYNEQFF
few | TRBJ2-2 | 16 | TRBV24-1 | CATSEGGTGQTGELFF
- | TRBJ1-1 | 15 | TRBV15 | CATSSRLFSGTEAFF
many | TRBJ2-1 | 17 | TRBV6-5 | CASRYSGAPSSYNEQFF
- | TRBJ2-1 | 13 | TRBV2 | CASSVGMYNEQFF
- | TRBJ1-1 | 15 | TRBV6-1 | CASSETRQGYTEAFF
- | TRBJ1-1 | 14 | TRBV19 | CATGYAAGNTEAFF
few | TRBJ2-5 | 15 | TRBV11-2 | CASSLETGMLETQYF